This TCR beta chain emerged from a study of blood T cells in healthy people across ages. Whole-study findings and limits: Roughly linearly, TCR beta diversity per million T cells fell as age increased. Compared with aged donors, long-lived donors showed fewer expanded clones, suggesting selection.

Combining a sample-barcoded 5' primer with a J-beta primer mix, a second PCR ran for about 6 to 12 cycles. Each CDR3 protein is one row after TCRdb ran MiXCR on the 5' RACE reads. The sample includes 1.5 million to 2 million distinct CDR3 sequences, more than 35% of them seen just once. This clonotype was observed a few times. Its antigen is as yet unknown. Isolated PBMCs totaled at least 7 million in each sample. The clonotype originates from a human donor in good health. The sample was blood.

CDR3: CATSKGTSGGAQETQYF. CDR3 DNA: TGTGCCACCAGCAAGGGGACTAGCGGGGGTGCCCAAGAGACCCAGTACTTC. The chain carries TRBV15 and TRBJ2-5; 14 bases are a match to TRBD2. Germline lookup yields CDR1 LNHNV and CDR2 YYDKDF (reference sequence). The trim removed 4 bases at V and 1 base at J, leaving 5 bases unmatched. The CDR3 covers 17 residues.